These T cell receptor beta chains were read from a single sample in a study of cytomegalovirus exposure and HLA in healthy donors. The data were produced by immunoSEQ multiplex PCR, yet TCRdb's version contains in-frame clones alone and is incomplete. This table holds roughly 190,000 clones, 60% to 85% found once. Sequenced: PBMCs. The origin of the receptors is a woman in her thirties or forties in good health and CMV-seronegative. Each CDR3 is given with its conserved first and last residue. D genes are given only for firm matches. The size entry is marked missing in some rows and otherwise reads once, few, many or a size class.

CASSVDPGTRGEELFF TGTGCCAGCAGCGTAGATCCCGGGACTAGGGGGGAGGAGCTGTTTTTT TRBD2 TRBJ2-2 TRBV9 NA
CASSSRAGGTEAFF TGTGCCAGCAGCTCCCGGGCGGGCGGCACTGAAGCTTTCTTT NA TRBJ1-1 TRBV11-3 once
CASSLGGGANEKLFF TGTGCCAGCAGTTTAGGGGGCGGTGCTAATGAAAAACTGTTTTTT NA TRBJ1-4 TRBV27 NA
CASSLGGQNFGNTIYF TGTGCCAGCAGCTTAGGAGGGCAGAACTTTGGAAACACCATATATTTT NA TRBJ1-3 TRBV7-9 NA
CASSPLTGEETQYF TGTGCCAGCTCACCCTTGACAGGGGAAGAGACCCAGTACTTC TRBD1 TRBJ2-5 TRBV18 NA
CASRLSGPSSEQFF TGTGCCAGCAGGCTTAGCGGGCCCAGCAGTGAGCAGTTCTTC TRBD2 TRBJ2-1 TRBV11-2 NA
CASSLDTLAAGELFF TGTGCCAGCAGCTTAGATACCCTAGCGGCCGGGGAGCTGTTTTTT TRBD2 TRBJ2-2 TRBV11-3 NA
CATHPARGRGYTF TGTGCCACCCACCCCGCCAGGGGGAGAGGCTACACCTTC TRBD1 TRBJ1-2 TRBV19 once
CASAGTEINGELFF TGTGCTAGCGCGGGAACAGAAATAAACGGGGAGCTGTTTTTT NA TRBJ2-2 TRBV7-7 NA
CASSLQGLHTEAFF TGTGCCAGCAGCTTACAGGGTTTGCACACTGAAGCTTTCTTT NA TRBJ1-1 TRBV7-2 once
CASSKEGGRWTGELFF TGCGCCAGCAGCAAAGAGGGCGGGAGGTGGACCGGGGAGCTGTTTTTT TRBD2 TRBJ2-2 TRBV4-3 few
CASSPWDRAYEQYF TGTGCCAGTAGTCCTTGGGACAGAGCCTACGAGCAGTACTTC TRBD1 TRBJ2-7 TRBV19 NA
CASSKGTGWRETQYF TGTGCCAGCAGCAAAGGGACAGGTTGGCGAGAGACCCAGTACTTC TRBD1 TRBJ2-5 TRBV5-8 NA
CAWSDRGRVWDTEAFF TGTGCCTGGAGTGACAGGGGGCGCGTTTGGGACACTGAAGCTTTCTTT TRBD1 TRBJ1-1 TRBV30 NA
CASSYSGYTEAFF TGTGCCAGCAGTTACTCTGGCTACACTGAAGCTTTCTTT NA TRBJ1-1 TRBV6-5 NA
CASSAASVSDGEQFF TGTGCCAGCAGCGCGGCCTCCGTCTCCGACGGTGAGCAGTTCTTC NA TRBJ2-1 TRBV5-4 few
CASSHGVATNEKLFF TGCGCCAGCAGCCACGGGGTTGCAACTAATGAAAAACTGTTTTTT NA TRBJ1-4 TRBV4-3 NA
CASSTQGAGYNEQFF TGTGCCAGCAGTACTCAGGGGGCGGGTTACAATGAGCAGTTCTTC TRBD1 TRBJ2-1 TRBV7-9 NA
CASTPSGQGATEAFF TGTGCCAGCACCCCTTCGGGACAGGGGGCCACTGAAGCTTTCTTT TRBD1 TRBJ1-1 TRBV27 NA
CASGPQVGGAREKLFF TGTGCTAGTGGTCCCCAAGTGGGGGGGGCGCGGGAAAAACTGTTTTTT NA TRBJ1-4 TRBV12-5 NA
CASSLYQGGPGELFF TGTGCCAGCAGCTTATATCAAGGAGGACCCGGGGAGCTGTTTTTT NA TRBJ2-2 TRBV11-2 NA
CASSQMRTGAAFF TGTGCCAGCAGCCAAATGCGGACAGGGGCAGCTTTCTTT TRBD1 TRBJ1-1 TRBV7-2 once
CSSSSGQVSSGNTIYF TGTTCCAGCAGCTCGGGACAGGTCTCCTCTGGAAACACCATATATTTT TRBD1 TRBJ1-3 TRBV7-9 NA
CSVVLGASYNEQFF TGCAGCGTTGTGCTGGGGGCCTCCTACAATGAGCAGTTCTTC NA TRBJ2-1 TRBV29-1 NA
CATGTGSYGYTF TGTGCCACAGGGACAGGCAGCTATGGCTACACCTTC TRBD1 TRBJ1-2 TRBV2 NA
CASSRREGTGGGEQFF TGTGCCAGCAGCCGGCGGGAGGGCACCGGAGGGGGTGAGCAGTTCTTC TRBD2 TRBJ2-1 TRBV4-2 NA
CSVSGGTIRQETQYF TGCAGCGTTTCAGGGGGCACCATCCGACAAGAGACCCAGTACTTC TRBD1 TRBJ2-5 TRBV29-1 NA
CASSLTGEDSTEAFF TGTGCCAGCAGCTTGACAGGGGAGGATAGCACTGAAGCTTTCTTT TRBD1 TRBJ1-1 TRBV5-6 NA
CASSPLAFGRTGELFF TGTGCCAGCAGTCCTTTAGCCTTCGGGAGGACCGGGGAGCTGTTTTTT TRBD2 TRBJ2-2 TRBV7-6 NA
CASSPAGSARPTDF TGTGCCAGCAGCCCCGCCGGGAGTGCTCGTCCCACGGACTTC NA TRBJ2-5 TRBV4-2 NA
CATSSRQGTVTDTQYF TGTGCCACCAGCTCAAGACAGGGGACCGTGACAGATACGCAGTATTTT TRBD1 TRBJ2-3 TRBV15 NA
CAWSLARGYTF TGTGCCTGGAGCCTGGCCCGTGGCTACACCTTC NA TRBJ1-2 TRBV30 NA
CASSWGVFNYGYTF TGTGCCAGCAGCTGGGGGGTTTTCAACTATGGCTACACCTTC NA TRBJ1-2 TRBV5-4 NA
CASLSGASGANVLTF TGTGCCAGTCTATCAGGGGCCTCTGGGGCCAACGTCCTGACTTTC NA TRBJ2-6 TRBV19 NA
CASSSPPPGTEAFF TGTGCCAGCAGTTCCCCGCCCCCGGGCACTGAAGCTTTCTTT NA TRBJ1-1 TRBV6-5 once